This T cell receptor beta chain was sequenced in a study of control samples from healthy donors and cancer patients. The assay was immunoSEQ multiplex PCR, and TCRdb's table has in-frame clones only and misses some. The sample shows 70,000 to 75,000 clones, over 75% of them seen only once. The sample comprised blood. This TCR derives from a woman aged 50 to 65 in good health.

DNA of the CDR3: TGTGCCAGCAGCTTTCAGGGGGCGGACACTGAAGCTTTCTTT. Its protein is CASSFQGADTEAFF. V is TRBV7-9 and J is TRBJ1-1, with 8 bases that match TRBD1. With 3 bases clipped from V and 3 bases from J, the junction kept 3 bases outside the gene matches. The germline CDR1 and CDR2 sequences are SEHNR and FQNEAQ (reference sequence). The CDR3 is made up of 14 amino acids. Filled out from reference TRBV7-9 and TRBJ1-1, the complete variable domain reads DTGVSQNPRHKITKRGQNVTFRCDPISEHNRLYWYRQTLGQGPEFLTYFQNEAQLEKSRLLSDRFSAERPKGSFSTLEIQRTEQGDSAMYLCASSFQGADTEAFFGQGTRLTVV.